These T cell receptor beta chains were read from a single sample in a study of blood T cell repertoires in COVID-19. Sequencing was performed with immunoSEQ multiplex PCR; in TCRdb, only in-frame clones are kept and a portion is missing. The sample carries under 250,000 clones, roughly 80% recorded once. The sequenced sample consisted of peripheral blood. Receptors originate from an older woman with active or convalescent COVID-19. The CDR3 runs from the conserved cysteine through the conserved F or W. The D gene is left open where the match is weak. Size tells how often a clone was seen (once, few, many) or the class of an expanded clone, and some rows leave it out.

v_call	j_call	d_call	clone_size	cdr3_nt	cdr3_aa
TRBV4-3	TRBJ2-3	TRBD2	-	TGCGCCAGCAGCCAAGAGGTTGGGACTAGCACTAGCACAGATACGCAGTATTTT	CASSQEVGTSTSTDTQYF
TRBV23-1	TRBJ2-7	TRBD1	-	TGCGCCAGCAGCCACAGGGGGCATCCTTCCTACGAGCAGTACTTC	CASSHRGHPSYEQYF
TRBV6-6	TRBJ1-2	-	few	TGTGCCGGCCAAACAGACACTAACTATGGCTACACCTTC	CAGQTDTNYGYTF
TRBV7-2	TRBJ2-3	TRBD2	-	TGTGCCAGCAGCTTAGTAGGGCTAGCGGGGAGGGATACGCAGTATTTT	CASSLVGLAGRDTQYF
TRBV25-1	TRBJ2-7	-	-	TGTGCCAGCAGTGACCTGGGACATGAGGGGTCCTACGAGCAGTACTTC	CASSDLGHEGSYEQYF
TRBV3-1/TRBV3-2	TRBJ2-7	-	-	TGTGCCAGCAGCCAAGATCGGAGGGAGCAGTACTTC	CASSQDRREQYF
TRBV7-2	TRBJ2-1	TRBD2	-	TGTGCCAGCAGCTTAGCACCGGGGCTAGCGGGGGGGCTGGATGAGCAGTTCTTC	CASSLAPGLAGGLDEQFF
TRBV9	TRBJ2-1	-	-	TGTGCCAGCAGCGTCCGGGACTGGCACAATGAGCAGTTCTTC	CASSVRDWHNEQFF
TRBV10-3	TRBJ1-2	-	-	TGTGCCATCAGTGAAGGACAGAGTAGAGGTGGCTACACCTTC	CAISEGQSRGGYTF
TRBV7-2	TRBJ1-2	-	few	TGTGCCAGCACTCCTGTCTGGGGCAGGAGAGGAGGGAGCTACACCTTC	CASTPVWGRRGGSYTF